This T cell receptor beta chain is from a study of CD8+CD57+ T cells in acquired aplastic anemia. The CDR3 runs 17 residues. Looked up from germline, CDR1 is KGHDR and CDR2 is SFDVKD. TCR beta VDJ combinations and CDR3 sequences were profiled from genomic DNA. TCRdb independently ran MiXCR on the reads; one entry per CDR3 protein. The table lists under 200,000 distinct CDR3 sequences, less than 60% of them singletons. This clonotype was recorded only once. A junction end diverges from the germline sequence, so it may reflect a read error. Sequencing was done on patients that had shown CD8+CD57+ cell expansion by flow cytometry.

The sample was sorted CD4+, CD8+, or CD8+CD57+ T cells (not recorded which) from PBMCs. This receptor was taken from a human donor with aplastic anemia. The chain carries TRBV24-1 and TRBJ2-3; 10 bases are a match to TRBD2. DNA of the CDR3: TGTGCCACCAGTGACCTTGGTAGCGGGGGGAGCACAGGTACGCAGTATTTT. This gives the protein CATSDLGSGGSTGTQYF.